This T cell receptor (beta chain) was captured by sequencing in a study of CD8 T cells in ankylosing spondylitis. This clonotype was seen ten or more times. Molecular-barcoded quantitative 5'-RACE produced these TCR beta libraries. TCRdb itself ran the 5' RACE reads through MiXCR, one entry per CDR3 protein. The repertoire includes 250,000 to 350,000 distinct CDR3 sequences, around 20% of them detected once, and 7.8% sits in the top ten. The sample comprised blood, either unsorted or a sorted T cell fraction (not recorded which). This clonotype originated in a male donor with ankylosing spondylitis or in good health (not recorded which).

This CDR3 reads CASSRVGSYEQYV. The CDR3 DNA sequence: TGTGCCAGCAGCAGGGTTGGCTCCTACGAGCAGTACGTC. This sequence joins TRBV6-1 and TRBJ2-7; TRBD1 might be the D (5 bases). Germline V gene lookup returns CDR1 MNHNS and CDR2 SASEGT. V lost 6 bases and J 0 bases, leaving 9 bases between the germline ends. The CDR3 extends over 13 amino acids.